This T cell receptor beta chain is from a study of tumor-infiltrating lymphocytes in oesophageal squamous cell carcinoma. The count of this clonotype is one. Germline values: CDR1 WSHSY, CDR2 SAAADI. The V and J ends lost 6 bases and 8 bases respectively, with 11 bases between them. The CDR3 has 11 amino acids. From the reads, TCRdb called clonotypes with MiXCR, one entry per CDR3 protein. The repertoire consists of 12,000 or so distinct CDR3 sequences, with roughly 58% occurring once and the leading ten covering around 50%. This sequence originates from a female donor with esophageal squamous cell carcinoma. Input material: blood. V usage is TRBV10-2 and J usage is TRBJ2-7, with D perhaps TRBD2 (5 bases). In DNA form, the CDR3 reads TGCGCCAGCAGCGGGAAGATGAAGCAGTACTTC. It encodes CASSGKMKQYF.